Following are 17 T cell receptor beta chains from one sample sequenced in a study of T cell changes during pregnancy in multiple sclerosis. Using immunoSEQ multiplex PCR, the repertoire was profiled, and TCRdb retains in-frame clones only, with some absent. The profile shows just under 45,000 clones, roughly 96% of them singletons. The material was peripheral blood, obtained in the second trimester of pregnancy. These receptors all stem from a female donor with multiple sclerosis, enrolled in a pregnancy study.

This rearrangement joins TRBV11-3 to TRBJ2-2, with 10 bases aligning to TRBD2. CDR1 and CDR2 from the germline V gene are SGHNT and YENEEA. The CDR3 is 15 amino acids. Trimming cost V 4 bases and J 6 bases; bases outside gene matches: 5. The CDR3 loop is CASSSFSGRPGELFF. In nucleotides, the CDR3 is TGTGCCAGCAGCTCCTTTAGCGGGAGGCCCGGGGAGCTGTTTTTT.

V gene TRBV5-8 combines with J gene TRBJ1-2, with 7 bases lining up with TRBD1. Germline V gene lookup returns CDR1 SGHTS and CDR2 YDEGEE. The trim removed 2 bases at V and 1 base at J, leaving 2 bases unmatched. The CDR3 is 14 residues long. CDR3 region: CASSLQGLNYGYTF. The DNA for the CDR3 is TGTGCCAGCAGCTTACAGGGGCTTAACTATGGCTACACCTTC. Filled out from reference TRBV5-8 and TRBJ1-2, the complete variable domain reads EAGVTQSPTHLIKTRGQQATLRCSPISGHTSVYWYQQALGLGLQFLLWYDEGEERNRGNFPPRFSGRQFPNYSSELNVNALELEDSALYLCASSLQGLNYGYTFGSGTRLTVV.

This clone was observed once. The rearrangement uses TRBV5-1 and TRBJ1-2, with D perhaps TRBD1 (5 bases). The CDR3 is 14 residues long. Germline CDR1 and CDR2: SGHRS and YFSETQ. The germline V and J ends were trimmed by 4 bases and 0 bases, with 10 bases remaining between them. CDR3 amino acids: CASSPQGTNYGYTF. DNA for the CDR3: TGCGCCAGCAGCCCCCAGGGAACTAACTATGGCTACACCTTC.

This chain connects TRBV9 to TRBJ2-4; 8 positions agree with TRBD1. Germline V CDR1 and CDR2: SGDLS, YYNGEE. V lost 3 bases and J lost 9; bases outside the gene matches: 8. This CDR3 has 14 amino acids. CDR3 DNA sequence: TGTGCCAGCAGCGCCCGGACAGGGCAGGGCATTCAGTACTTC. Protein product: CASSARTGQGIQYF.

This chain connects TRBV2 to TRBJ2-5; 9 positions match TRBD2. From germline, CDR1 is SNHLY and CDR2 FYNNEI. V shed 4 bases, J shed 2 bases, and the junction held 8 bases outside the gene matches. The CDR3 has 16 amino acids. This CDR3 reads CASSGKSGGTQETQYF. CDR3 nucleotides: TGTGCCAGCAGTGGGAAAAGCGGGGGGACTCAAGAGACCCAGTACTTC. The full variable domain, in which reference TRBV2 and TRBJ2-5 provide the parts outside the CDR3, is EPEVTQTPSHQVTQMGQEVILRCVPISNHLYFYWYRQILGQKVEFLVSFYNNEISEKSEIFDDQFSVERPDGSNFTLKIRSTKLEDSAMYFCASSGKSGGTQETQYFGPGTRLLVL.

The chain employs TRBV27 and TRBJ2-7; possible D gene TRBD2, 6 bases. Germline CDR1 and CDR2: MNHEY and SMNVEV (reference sequence). The CDR3 sequence is 13 residues long. V lost 6 bases and J lost 0, with 9 bases in between. The CDR3 region has the DNA TGTGCCAGCAGCCCGACTAGCTCCTACGAGCAGTACTTC. Translating it yields CASSPTSSYEQYF.

The chain employs TRBV5-5 and TRBJ2-3; the match to TRBD1 covers 11 bases. The ends lost 0 bases at V and 2 bases at J; junction bases unmatched: 8. CDR3 length equals 18 residues. The germline CDR1 and CDR2 sequences are SGHKS and YYEKEE (reference sequence). Here the CDR3 reads CASSLGTGGSFLTDTQYF. The CDR3 coding sequence is TGTGCCAGCAGCTTGGGGACAGGGGGCTCTTTCCTCACAGATACGCAGTATTTT.

The chain is built from TRBV6-1 and TRBJ1-5, with a possible D match to TRBD1 (5 bases). The CDR3 spans 14 residues. From germline, CDR1 is MNHNS and CDR2 SASEGT. Trimming left V 7 bases short and J 6 bases short, with 16 bases between. The chain's CDR3 is CASTEGSGVQPQHF. CDR3 bases: TGTGCCAGCACCGAGGGGAGCGGGGTTCAGCCCCAGCATTTT.

Written as DNA, the CDR3 is TGTGCCAGCAGTTGGGGACAGAATGAGCAGTTCTTC. Its translation is CASSWGQNEQFF. This chain joins TRBV6-1 and TRBJ2-1, with TRBD1 matching 7 bases. The CDR3 has 12 amino acids. V trimming: 5 bases; J trimming: 7 bases; junction bases outside the gene matches: 2. Germline V CDR1 and CDR2: MNHNS, SASEGT.

The chain joins TRBV19 to TRBJ2-1; 9 bases map to TRBD2. The CDR3 loop spans 16 amino acids. Trimming took 5 bases from V and 8 from J; bases not matched to a gene: 13. CDR1 is LNHDA and CDR2 is SQIVND in the germline V gene (reference sequence). Here the CDR3 reads CASSAWTSERTHEQFF. DNA for the CDR3: TGTGCCAGTAGTGCCTGGACTAGCGAGAGGACCCATGAGCAGTTCTTC.

V and J are TRBV18 and TRBJ2-7; a weak D match, TRBD1 (8 bases). V lost 8 bases and J lost 5, with 13 bases in between. CDR1 is KGHSH and CDR2 is LQKENI in the germline V gene. The CDR3 has 12 residues. The CDR3 DNA is TGTGCCAGCGGACAGGGAGGGGACGAGCAGTACTTC. Protein: CASGQGGDEQYF.

The chain joins TRBV7-3 to TRBJ1-5, with 8 positions matching TRBD1. The junction had 3 bases not matched to a gene; V was cut back by 8 bases and J by 3 bases. The CDR3 sequence is 13 residues long. Germline CDR1 reads SGHTA; CDR2 reads FQGTGA. The CDR3 loop is CASAGGPNQPQHF. The CDR3 region has the DNA TGTGCCAGCGCAGGGGGCCCCAATCAGCCCCAGCATTTT.

The chain recombines TRBV6-5 with TRBJ2-7; 7 nucleotides agree with TRBD1. After removal of 3 bases from V and 4 bases from J, the junction contained 6 bases not matched to a gene. The CDR3 is made up of 14 amino acids. Germline V gene sequence: CDR1 MNHEY, CDR2 SVGAGI. CDR3 protein: CASSYIGGRYEQYF. CDR3 bases: TGTGCCAGCAGTTATATAGGGGGCCGATACGAGCAGTACTTC.

This chain links TRBV11-2 with TRBJ2-3; no reliable D call. This CDR3 has 14 amino acids. In germline, CDR1 is SGHAT, CDR2 FQNNGV. V gave up 0 bases and J gave up 1 base, with 5 bases separating them. CDR3 in amino acids: CASSLDPGTDTQYF. The CDR3 bases are TGTGCCAGCAGCTTAGATCCCGGCACAGATACGCAGTATTTT.

This chain links TRBV6-6 with TRBJ1-2; D is ambiguous. CDR3 size: 12 residues. V lost 7 bases to trimming and J lost 4 bases, with 10 bases between them. Germline assignment: CDR1 MNHNY and CDR2 SVGAGI (reference sequence). The CDR3: CASNPTGYGYTF. Written as DNA, the CDR3 is TGTGCCAGCAACCCAACCGGCTATGGCTACACCTTC.

This chain links TRBV27 with TRBJ1-4, with D maybe TRBD1 (6 bases). Germline assignment: CDR1 MNHEY and CDR2 SMNVEV (reference sequence). The length of the CDR3 is 15 residues. The V end was cut by 5 bases, the J end by 2 bases, with 12 bases between. Written as DNA, the CDR3 is TGTGCCAGCAGTCCAACAGGGTCGACTAATGAAAAACTGTTTTTT. As protein: CASSPTGSTNEKLFF.

This clone has a handful of counts. The gene calls are TRBV5-1 and TRBJ2-7; D remains ambiguous. V lost 0 bases and J lost 3, with 10 bases in between. Germline assignment: CDR1 SGHRS and CDR2 YFSETQ. CDR3 length: 14 amino acids. The CDR3 protein is CASSLDSPGYEQYF. In DNA form, the CDR3 reads TGCGCCAGCAGCTTGGACAGTCCAGGCTACGAGCAGTACTTC.